The TCR beta chain under discussion was sequenced for a study of T-cell memory formation after mild COVID-19. Study-wide points: The study found contracting CD4+ clones mainly in CM and EM and contracting CD8+ clones in EMRA. Whereas later expanders leaned CD4+, clones contracting day 15 to 85 showed a balanced CD4/CD8 makeup.

The CDR3 runs 15 residues. V gave up 3 bases and J gave up 3 bases, with 12 bases separating them. This clonotype appeared a few times. Its antigen is as yet unknown. TCRdb passed the 5' RACE reads through MiXCR, listing each CDR3 protein once. The sample includes over 55,000 distinct CDR3 sequences, more than 10% of them seen just once. The chain combines TRBV12-3 or TRBV12-4 with TRBJ1-3; no firm D call. The specimen was PBMCs or a T cell subset sorted from them (not recorded which). The TCR comes from a man aged 18 to 30 who had mild COVID-19 (a few samples of this study predate the infection). Cell type and time point are not known. The CDR3 sequence: CASSFWGKIGNTIYF. CDR3 sequence (DNA): TGTGCCAGCAGTTTCTGGGGTAAGATTGGAAACACCATATATTTT.